This TCR beta chain is from a study of T-cell reconstitution after alpha-beta-depleted transplantation in children. Preparation of the TCRbeta library was carried out with unique molecular identifiers. TCRdb reprocessed the PCR reads with MiXCR, giving one entry per CDR3 protein. The sample yields approximately 980,000 distinct CDR3 sequences, roughly 31% seen once. Study-level points and caveats: It was surviving recipient T cells and thymic progenitors that gave some patients high TCRbeta diversity at day 60. Newly generated T cells supplied most T-cell counts and diversity one year post-transplant. Several hundred rapidly expanded clones from non-depleted graft cells reportedly supplied alpha-beta T cells about two months post-transplant.

The CDR3 is 14 amino acids. Trimming took off 3 bases at V and 0 bases at J, with 7 bases between the two ends. In germline, CDR1 is SGHTA, CDR2 FQGNSA. With respect to this clonotype: The target antigen is unknown.

The input for sequencing was PBMCs, mostly from graft donor cells, taken 360 days after TCRalphabeta/CD19-depleted stem cell transplant. The clonotype comes from a boy younger than two who had a stem cell transplant for SCID, so the T cells may come from the graft donor. The gene calls are TRBV7-2 and TRBJ2-3; D unresolved. In DNA, the CDR3 is TGTGCCAGCAGCTTTCCGATGAGCACAGATACGCAGTATTTT. Its translation is CASSFPMSTDTQYF.